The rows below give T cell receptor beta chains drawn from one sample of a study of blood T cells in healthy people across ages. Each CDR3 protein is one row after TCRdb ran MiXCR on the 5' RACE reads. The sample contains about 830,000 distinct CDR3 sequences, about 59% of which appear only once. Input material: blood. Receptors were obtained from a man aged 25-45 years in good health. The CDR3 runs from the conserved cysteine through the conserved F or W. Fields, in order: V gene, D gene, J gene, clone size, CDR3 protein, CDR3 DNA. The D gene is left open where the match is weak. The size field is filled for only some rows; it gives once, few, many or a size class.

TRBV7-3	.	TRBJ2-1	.	CASSSQTGAYNEQFF	TGTGCCAGCAGCTCACAAACGGGGGCTTACAATGAGCAGTTCTTC
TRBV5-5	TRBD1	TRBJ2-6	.	CASSKDTPGQQRAGANVLTF	TGTGCCAGCAGCAAAGACACACCGGGACAGCAGAGGGCTGGGGCCAACGTCCTGACTTTC
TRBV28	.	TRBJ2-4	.	CASSLAGFAIQYF	TGTGCCAGCAGTTTAGCAGGGTTTGCCATTCAGTACTTC
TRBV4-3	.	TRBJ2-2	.	CASSQAWGNTGELFF	TGCGCCAGCAGCCAAGCGTGGGGGAACACCGGGGAGCTGTTTTTT
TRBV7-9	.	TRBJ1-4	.	CACSPPTNEKLFF	TGTGCCTGCAGCCCACCAACTAATGAAAAACTGTTTTTT
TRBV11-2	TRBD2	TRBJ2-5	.	CASSLVPLAGGLETQYF	TGTGCCAGCAGCTTAGTACCCCTAGCGGGGGGGTTAGAGACCCAGTACTTC
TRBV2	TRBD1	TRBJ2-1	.	CASLNYGTGIGSYNEQFF	TGTGCCAGCCTAAACTATGGGACAGGGATTGGCTCCTACAATGAGCAGTTCTTC
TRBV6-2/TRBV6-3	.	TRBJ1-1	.	CASSWQMNTEAFF	TGTGCCAGCAGTTGGCAGATGAACACTGAAGCTTTCTTT
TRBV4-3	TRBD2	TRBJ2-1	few	CASSQDRGGGYYNEQFF	TGCGCCAGCAGCCAAGACAGGGGCGGGGGGTATTACAATGAGCAGTTCTTC
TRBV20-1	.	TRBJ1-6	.	CSATLGSPLHF	TGCAGTGCTACCCTCGGTTCACCCCTCCACTTT
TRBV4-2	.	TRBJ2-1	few	CASSQEWGAGEFF	TGTGCCAGCAGCCAAGAGTGGGGGGCTGGGGAGTTCTTC
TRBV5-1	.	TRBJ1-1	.	CASSWGAPPKAEAFF	TGCGCCAGCAGCTGGGGGGCCCCTCCCAAGGCTGAAGCTTTCTTT
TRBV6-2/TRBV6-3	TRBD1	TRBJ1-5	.	CASSYGQGVLQPQHF	TGTGCCAGCAGTTACGGTCAGGGGGTCTTGCAGCCCCAGCATTTT
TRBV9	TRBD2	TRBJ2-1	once	CASSGTGTSGDNEQFF	TGTGCTAGCAGCGGTACCGGGACTAGCGGAGACAATGAGCAGTTCTTC
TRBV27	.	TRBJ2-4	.	CASSLSPGGGAGNIQYF	TGTGCCAGCAGTTTATCTCCAGGGGGGGGCGCGGGAAACATTCAGTACTTC
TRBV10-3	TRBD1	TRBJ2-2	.	CAITTGTGNGELFF	TGTGCCATCACCACCGGGACAGGGAACGGGGAGCTGTTTTTT
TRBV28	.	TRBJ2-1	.	CASSFRGPSSYNEQFF	TGTGCCAGCAGTTTCCGAGGCCCGAGCTCCTACAATGAGCAGTTCTTC
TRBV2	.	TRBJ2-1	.	CASSVGRVSEQFF	TGTGCCAGCAGTGTAGGCAGGGTTAGTGAGCAGTTCTTC
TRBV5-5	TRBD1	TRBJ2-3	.	CASSGDRGPSDTQYF	TGTGCCAGCAGTGGGGACAGGGGTCCGTCAGATACGCAGTATTTT
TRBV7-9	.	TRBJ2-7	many	CASSLTYEQYF	TGTGCCAGCAGCTTAACCTACGAGCAGTACTTC
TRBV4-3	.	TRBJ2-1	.	CASSQEAGAGYNEQFF	TGCGCCAGCAGCCAAGAGGCAGGGGCTGGTTACAATGAGCAGTTCTTC
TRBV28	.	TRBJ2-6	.	CASKLAREASGANVLTF	TGTGCCAGCAAATTGGCCAGGGAAGCCTCTGGGGCCAACGTCCTGACTTTC
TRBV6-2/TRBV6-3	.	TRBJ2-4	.	CASSYSNSVDIQYF	TGTGCCAGCAGTTACTCGAATTCGGTTGACATTCAGTACTTC
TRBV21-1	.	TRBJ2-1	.	CASSVWGANNEQFF	TGTGCCAGCAGCGTTTGGGGGGCAAACAATGAGCAGTTCTTC
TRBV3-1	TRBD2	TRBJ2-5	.	CAGSSEVAGQETQYF	TGTGCCGGCAGTTCCGAGGTAGCGGGGCAAGAGACCCAGTACTTC
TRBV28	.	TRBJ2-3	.	CASSSRFGTDTQYF	TGTGCCAGCAGTTCTCGGTTTGGCACAGATACGCAGTATTTT
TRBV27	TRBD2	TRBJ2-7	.	CASSFLGLAGGPVPYEQYF	TGTGCCAGCAGTTTCCTTGGACTAGCGGGGGGGCCAGTGCCCTACGAGCAGTACTTC
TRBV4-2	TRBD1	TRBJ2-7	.	CASSQVAGQGAYEQYF	TGTGCCAGCAGCCAAGTTGCGGGACAGGGGGCCTACGAGCAGTACTTC